This T cell receptor beta chain was captured in a study of T cells in Graves' hyperthyroidism and ophthalmopathy. This clonotype occurred many times. Antigen specificity is unknown. TCR beta CDR3 regions were amplified from RNA. HTBI primers were employed in a first-round RT-PCR of the TCR CDR3. TCRdb reprocessed the multiplex PCR reads via MiXCR and lists one record per CDR3 protein. The data contain around 620,000 distinct CDR3 sequences, roughly 15% of them singletons. Patients aged 18 to 65 had newly diagnosed hyperthyroidism that had lasted under 2 months. General study results and limits: Blood shared most expanded thyroid clonotypes above 0.001.

Sample: blood. The receptor was derived from a woman aged 25 to 39 with Graves' hyperthyroidism.

The CDR3 nucleotides read TGTGCCAGCAGCTCACAACGCGGGACTAGCGGGAGGTACACAGATACGCAGTATTTT. Its translation: CASSSQRGTSGRYTDTQYF. The genes are TRBV3-1 and TRBJ2-3, with 15 bases identical to TRBD2. The CDR3 is made up of 19 amino acids. Trimming took 5 bases from V and 2 from J; bases not matched to a gene: 11. Germline CDR1 is LGHDT and CDR2 is YNNKEL (reference sequence).